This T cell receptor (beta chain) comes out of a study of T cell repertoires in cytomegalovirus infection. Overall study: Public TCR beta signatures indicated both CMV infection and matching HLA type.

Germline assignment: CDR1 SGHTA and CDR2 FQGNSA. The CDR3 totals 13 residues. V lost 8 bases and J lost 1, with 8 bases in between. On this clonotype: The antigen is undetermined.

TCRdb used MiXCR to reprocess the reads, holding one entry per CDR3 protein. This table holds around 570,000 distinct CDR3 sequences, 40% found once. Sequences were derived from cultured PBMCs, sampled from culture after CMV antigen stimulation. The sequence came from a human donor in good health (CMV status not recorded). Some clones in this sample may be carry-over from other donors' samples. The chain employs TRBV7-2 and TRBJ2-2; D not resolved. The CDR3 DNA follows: TGTGCCAGCGCGGAAGGGAACACCGGGGAGCTGTTTTTT. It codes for CASAEGNTGELFF.